Below are 15 T cell receptor beta chains sequenced from a single sample in a study of T cells in localized non-small cell lung cancer. The repertoire was sequenced with immunoSEQ multiplex PCR; TCRdb's copy has only in-frame clones and lacks some. The data contain roughly 77,000 clones, 88% of them singletons. The material sequenced was peripheral blood, taken before any cancer treatment. The receptors come from a woman aged 40-69 years with stage I squamous cell lung carcinoma.

The chain recombines TRBV4-1 with TRBJ2-4, with a possible D match to TRBD1 (5 bases). There are 15 residues in the CDR3. Germline loops: CDR1 MGHRA, CDR2 YSYEKL. V lost 4 bases to trimming and J lost 2 bases, with 12 bases between them. CDR3 DNA: TGCGCCAGCAGCCCTCATGCAGGGTCCAAAAACATTCAGTACTTC. This gives the protein CASSPHAGSKNIQYF.

The chain has TRBV10-3 and TRBJ1-2; 12 nucleotides align to TRBD1. The V gene end was trimmed by 7 bases and the J gene end by 8 bases; junction bases not matched to a gene: 11. Germline V CDR1 and CDR2: ENHRY, SYGVKD. The CDR3 loop spans 15 amino acids. CDR3 nucleotide sequence: TGTGCCATCACCCCGAACCGGGACAGGGGGCAAGGCTACACCTTC. Amino acids: CAITPNRDRGQGYTF.

The genes are TRBV5-4 and TRBJ1-2, with 7 positions matching TRBD1. CDR1 and CDR2 from the germline V gene are SGHNT and YYREEE (reference sequence). J was trimmed by 4 bases and V by 2 bases; bases with no gene match: 8. CDR3 length equals 15 residues. The CDR3 DNA reads as TGTGCCAGCAGCTTTCAAGACAGGGCGGCCTATGGCTACACCTTC. Translation: CASSFQDRAAYGYTF. Using reference TRBV5-4 and TRBJ1-2 for the parts outside the CDR3, the full variable domain is ETGVTQSPTHLIKTRGQQVTLRCSSQSGHNTVSWYQQALGQGPQFIFQYYREEENGRGNFPPRFSGLQFPNYSSELNVNALELDDSALYLCASSFQDRAAYGYTFGSGTRLTVV.

This clone was seen just once. This rearrangement joins TRBV9 to TRBJ1-3; 9 bases are a match to TRBD1. The CDR3 is 16 residues long. Germline-derived CDR1 and CDR2 are SGDLS and YYNGEE. V shed 0 bases and J 2 bases; nucleotides not matched to a gene: 3. The CDR3 DNA follows: TGTGCCAGCAGCGTAGAGGGGACAGGGACTGGAAACACCATATATTTT. It yields the protein CASSVEGTGTGNTIYF.

This clone appeared once. This chain links TRBV5-4 with TRBJ1-4; D uncertain. The CDR3 loop spans 15 amino acids. Germline assignment: CDR1 SGHNT and CDR2 YYREEE (reference sequence). The ends were cut back, 4 bases at V and 0 bases at J, with 10 bases in the middle. The CDR3 DNA sequence: TGTGCCAGCAGCCAGCCTGGAGCAACTAATGAAAAACTGTTTTTT. It yields the protein CASSQPGATNEKLFF.

The CDR3: CASSRGQGYTEAFF. Written as DNA, the CDR3 is TGTGCCAGCAGCCGAGGACAGGGCTACACTGAAGCTTTCTTT. This chain uses TRBV5-5 with TRBJ1-1; 8 positions agree with TRBD1. Germline V CDR1 and CDR2: SGHKS, YYEKEE (reference sequence). The CDR3 extends over 14 amino acids. The trim removed 4 bases at V and 3 bases at J, leaving 5 bases unmatched.

The V gene is TRBV6-6, the J gene TRBJ2-5; the match to TRBD1 covers 12 bases. This CDR3 contains 16 residues. CDR1 MNHNY and CDR2 SVGAGI come from the germline V gene (reference sequence). V dropped 2 bases and J dropped 5; count of bases not matched to a gene: 6. CDR3 in amino acids: CASSYGDRGRGETQYF. The CDR3 nucleotides are TGTGCCAGCAGTTACGGGGACAGGGGGCGAGGGGAGACCCAGTACTTC.

The chain has TRBV6-6 and TRBJ1-5, with a tentative D call TRBD1 (5 bases). V was trimmed by 0 bases and J by 4 bases, leaving 13 bases between them. Germline lookup yields CDR1 MNHNY and CDR2 SVGAGI (reference sequence). The CDR3 contains 16 residues. The CDR3 is CASSYSVGAGNQPQHF. CDR3 DNA sequence: TGTGCCAGCAGTTACTCTGTCGGGGCGGGTAATCAGCCCCAGCATTTT.

The J gene is TRBJ1-1, the V gene TRBV10-3; D is uncertain. The CDR3 consists of 13 residues. V dropped 6 bases and J dropped 1 base, with 9 bases sitting between them. Germline V gene sequence: CDR1 ENHRY, CDR2 SYGVKD. This CDR3 reads CAISLGGNTEAFF. The CDR3 region has the DNA TGTGCCATCAGCCTCGGTGGGAACACTGAAGCTTTCTTT.

In DNA, the CDR3 is TGTGCCAGCAGCTTAGTTGTAGACAGGGGAAATCAGCCCCAGCATTTT. It codes for CASSLVVDRGNQPQHF. This chain links TRBV11-2 with TRBJ1-5, with 8 positions matching TRBD1. Germline-derived CDR1 and CDR2 are SGHAT and FQNNGV. Losses at the gene ends were 1 base for V and 4 bases for J; bases not matched to a gene: 6. There are 16 residues in the CDR3.

The rearrangement joins TRBV5-4 to TRBJ2-1; TRBD2 is a possible D gene (5 bases). Germline loops: CDR1 SGHNT, CDR2 YYREEE (reference sequence). This CDR3 has 16 amino acids. V lost 0 bases, J lost 4 bases, and 14 bases lay in between. The CDR3, as DNA: TGTGCCAGCAGCTTGGAGGGTTCCGGAGGATACAATGAGCAGTTCTTC. Amino acid sequence: CASSLEGSGGYNEQFF.

This sequence joins TRBV6-6 and TRBJ1-2; D not resolved. This CDR3 is built from 12 residues. V shed 5 bases and J shed 1 base, with 5 bases lying between them. Germline V gives CDR1 MNHNY, CDR2 SVGAGI (reference sequence). CDR3 region: CASSPNNYGYTF. The CDR3 DNA is TGTGCCAGCAGTCCGAATAACTATGGCTACACCTTC.

This clone was seen a single time. CDR3 DNA sequence: TGTGCCAGCAGCTTAGCGCTAACTCGGCAGAGCGAGCAGTACTTC. Protein product: CASSLALTRQSEQYF. The V call is TRBV7-9, the J call TRBJ2-7; D gene uncertain. The CDR3 totals 15 residues. V was clipped by 0 bases and J by 6 bases, with 15 bases between them. From germline, CDR1 is SEHNR and CDR2 FQNEAQ (reference sequence). Using reference TRBV7-9 and TRBJ2-7 for the parts outside the CDR3, the full variable domain is DTGVSQNPRHKITKRGQNVTFRCDPISEHNRLYWYRQTLGQGPEFLTYFQNEAQLEKSRLLSDRFSAERPKGSFSTLEIQRTEQGDSAMYLCASSLALTRQSEQYFGPGTRLTVT.

This chain uses TRBV19 with TRBJ1-5; 10 bases agree with TRBD1. The CDR3 has 15 residues. The junction had 7 bases not matched to a gene; V was cut back by 6 bases and J by 5 bases. From germline, CDR1 is LNHDA and CDR2 SQIVND (reference sequence). The CDR3 here is CASSHRDRGHQPQHF. The CDR3, as DNA: TGTGCCAGTAGCCACCGGGACAGGGGACATCAGCCCCAGCATTTT.

This clone appeared a few times. CDR3 nucleotides: TGTGCCAGCAGTCTCACAGGGGGGCGGAATTCACCCCTCCACTTT. As protein: CASSLTGGRNSPLHF. This chain joins TRBV5-5 and TRBJ1-6, with 8 bases fitting TRBD1. CDR3 length: 15 amino acids. The germline gives CDR1 SGHKS, CDR2 YYEKEE (reference sequence). J was trimmed by 7 bases and V by 5 bases; bases with no gene match: 8.